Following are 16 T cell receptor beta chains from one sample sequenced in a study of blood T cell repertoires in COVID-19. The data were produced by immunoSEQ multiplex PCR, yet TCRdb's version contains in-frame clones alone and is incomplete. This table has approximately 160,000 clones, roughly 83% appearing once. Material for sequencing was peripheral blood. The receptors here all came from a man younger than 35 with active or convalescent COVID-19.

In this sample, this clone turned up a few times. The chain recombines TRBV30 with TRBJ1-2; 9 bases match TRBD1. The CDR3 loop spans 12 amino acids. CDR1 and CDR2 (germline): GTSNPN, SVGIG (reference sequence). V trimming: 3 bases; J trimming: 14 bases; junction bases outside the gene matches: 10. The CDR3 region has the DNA TGTGCCTGGAGCCTAGGGACAGGGTGGCTTACCTTC. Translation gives CAWSLGTGWLTF. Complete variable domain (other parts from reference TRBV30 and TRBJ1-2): SQTIHQWPATLVQPVGSPLSLECTVEGTSNPNLYWYRQAAGRGLQLLFYSVGIGQISSEVPQNLSASRPQDRQFILSSKKLLLSDSGFYLCAWSLGTGWLTFGSGTRLTVV.

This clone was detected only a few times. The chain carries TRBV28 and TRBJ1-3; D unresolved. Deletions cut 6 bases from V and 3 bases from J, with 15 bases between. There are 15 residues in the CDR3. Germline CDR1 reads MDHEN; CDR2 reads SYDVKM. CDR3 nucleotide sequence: TGTGCCAGCAGCAAGAGTATAACGATTGGAAACACCATATATTTT. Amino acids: CASSKSITIGNTIYF.

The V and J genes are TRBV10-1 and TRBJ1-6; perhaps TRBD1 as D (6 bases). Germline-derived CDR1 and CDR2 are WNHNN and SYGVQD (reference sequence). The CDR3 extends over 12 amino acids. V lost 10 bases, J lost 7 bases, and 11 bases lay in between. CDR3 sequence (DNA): TGCGCCAAAAACAGGGTCAATTCACCCCTCCACTTT. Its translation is CAKNRVNSPLHF.

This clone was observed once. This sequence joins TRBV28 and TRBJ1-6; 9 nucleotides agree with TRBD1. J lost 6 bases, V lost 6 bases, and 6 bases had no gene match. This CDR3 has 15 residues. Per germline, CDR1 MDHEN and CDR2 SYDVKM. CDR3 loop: CASRTQGARNSPLHF. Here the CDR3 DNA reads TGTGCCAGCAGGACACAGGGGGCACGTAATTCACCCCTCCACTTT.

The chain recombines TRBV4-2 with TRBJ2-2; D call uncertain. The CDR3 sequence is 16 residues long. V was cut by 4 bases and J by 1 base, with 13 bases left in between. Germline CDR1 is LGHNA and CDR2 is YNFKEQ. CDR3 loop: CASSPRGPGNTGELFF. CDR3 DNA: TGTGCCAGCAGCCCACGAGGTCCGGGGAACACCGGGGAGCTGTTTTTT.

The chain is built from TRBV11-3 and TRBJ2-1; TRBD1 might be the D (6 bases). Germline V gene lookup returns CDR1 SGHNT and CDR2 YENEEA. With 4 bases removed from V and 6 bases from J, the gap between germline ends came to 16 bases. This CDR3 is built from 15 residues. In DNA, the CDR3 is TGTGCCAGCAGCTCAAACAGGGTTCCTGTCAATGAGCAGTTCTTC. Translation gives CASSSNRVPVNEQFF.

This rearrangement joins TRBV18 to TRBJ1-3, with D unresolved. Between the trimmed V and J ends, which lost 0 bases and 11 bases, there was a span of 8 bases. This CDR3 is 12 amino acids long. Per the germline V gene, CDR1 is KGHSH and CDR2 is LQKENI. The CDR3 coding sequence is TGTGCCAGCTCACCACCGGAGGCCGCCATATATTTT. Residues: CASSPPEAAIYF.

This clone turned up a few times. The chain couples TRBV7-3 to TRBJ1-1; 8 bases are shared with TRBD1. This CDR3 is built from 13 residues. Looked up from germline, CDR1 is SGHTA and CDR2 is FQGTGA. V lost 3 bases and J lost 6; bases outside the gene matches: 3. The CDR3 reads CASSLSGGAEAFF. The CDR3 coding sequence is TGTGCCAGCAGCTTGTCAGGGGGCGCTGAAGCTTTCTTT.

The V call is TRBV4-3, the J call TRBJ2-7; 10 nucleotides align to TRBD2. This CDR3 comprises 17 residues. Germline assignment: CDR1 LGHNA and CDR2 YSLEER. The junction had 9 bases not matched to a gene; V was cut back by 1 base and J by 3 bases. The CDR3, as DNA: TGCGCCAGCAGCCAAGGGGGTAGCGGGAGGATAGTCTACGAGCAGTACTTC. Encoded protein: CASSQGGSGRIVYEQYF.

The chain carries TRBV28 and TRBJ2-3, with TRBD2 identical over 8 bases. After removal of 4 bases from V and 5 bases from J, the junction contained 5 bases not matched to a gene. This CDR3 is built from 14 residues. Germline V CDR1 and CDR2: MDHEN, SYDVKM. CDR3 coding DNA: TGTGCCAGCAGTTCACGGGAGGGTGTAGATACGCAGTATTTT. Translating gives CASSSREGVDTQYF. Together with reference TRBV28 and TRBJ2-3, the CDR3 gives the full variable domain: DVKVTQSSRYLVKRTGEKVFLECVQDMDHENMFWYRQDPGLGLRLIYFSYDVKMKEKGDIPEGYSVSREKKERFSLILESASTNQTSMYLCASSSREGVDTQYFGPGTRLTVL.

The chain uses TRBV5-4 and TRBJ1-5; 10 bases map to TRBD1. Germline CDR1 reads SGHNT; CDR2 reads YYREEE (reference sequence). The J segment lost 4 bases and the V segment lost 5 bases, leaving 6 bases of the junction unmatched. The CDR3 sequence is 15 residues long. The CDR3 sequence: CASSSGTGANQPQHF. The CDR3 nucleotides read TGTGCCAGCAGTTCCGGGACAGGGGCGAATCAGCCCCAGCATTTT.

The CDR3 loop reads CASSDLGREGQPQHF. CDR3 nucleotide sequence: TGTGCCAGCAGTGATCTCGGGAGGGAAGGGCAGCCCCAGCATTTT. The genes are TRBV6-1 and TRBJ1-5; D unresolved. The ends were cut back, 3 bases at V and 7 bases at J, with 16 bases in the middle. CDR1 is MNHNS and CDR2 is SASEGT in the germline V gene. The CDR3 sequence is 15 residues long.

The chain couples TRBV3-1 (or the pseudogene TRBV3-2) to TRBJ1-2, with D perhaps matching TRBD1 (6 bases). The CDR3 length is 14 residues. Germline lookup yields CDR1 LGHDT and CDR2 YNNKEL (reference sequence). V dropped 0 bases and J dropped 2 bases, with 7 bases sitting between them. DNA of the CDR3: TGTGCCAGCAGCCAAGAGGGGGCGAACTATGGCTACACCTTC. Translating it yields CASSQEGANYGYTF.

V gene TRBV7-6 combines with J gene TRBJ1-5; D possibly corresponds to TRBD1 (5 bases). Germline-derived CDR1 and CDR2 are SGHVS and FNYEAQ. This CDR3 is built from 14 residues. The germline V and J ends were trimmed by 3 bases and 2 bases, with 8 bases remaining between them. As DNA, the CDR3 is TGTGCCAGCAGCTTGCAAGGGGGCAATCAGCCCCAGCATTTT. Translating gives CASSLQGGNQPQHF.

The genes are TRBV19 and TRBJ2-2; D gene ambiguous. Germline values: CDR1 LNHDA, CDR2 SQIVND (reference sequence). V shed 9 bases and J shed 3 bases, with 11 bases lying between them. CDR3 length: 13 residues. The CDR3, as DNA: TGTGCCAGCGGCGACTTGGACACCGGGGAGCTGTTTTTT. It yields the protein CASGDLDTGELFF.

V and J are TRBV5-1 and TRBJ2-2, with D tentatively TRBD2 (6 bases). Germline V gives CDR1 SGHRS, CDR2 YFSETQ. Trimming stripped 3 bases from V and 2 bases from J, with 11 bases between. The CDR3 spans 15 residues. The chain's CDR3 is CASSSGLPNTGELFF. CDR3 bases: TGCGCCAGCAGCTCGGGACTGCCTAACACCGGGGAGCTGTTTTTT.